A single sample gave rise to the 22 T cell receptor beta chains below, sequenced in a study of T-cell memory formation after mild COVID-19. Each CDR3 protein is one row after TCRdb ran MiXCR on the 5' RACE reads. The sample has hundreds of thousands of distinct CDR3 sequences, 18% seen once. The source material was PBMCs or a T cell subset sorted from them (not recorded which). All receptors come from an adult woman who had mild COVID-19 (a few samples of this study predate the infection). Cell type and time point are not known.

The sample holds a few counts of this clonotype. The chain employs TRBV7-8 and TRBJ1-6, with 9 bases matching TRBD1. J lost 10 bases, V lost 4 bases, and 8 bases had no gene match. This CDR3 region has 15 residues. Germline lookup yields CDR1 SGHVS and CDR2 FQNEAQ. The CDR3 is CASSSAQGAGSPLHF. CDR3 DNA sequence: TGTGCCAGCAGCTCAGCACAGGGGGCTGGATCACCCCTCCACTTT.

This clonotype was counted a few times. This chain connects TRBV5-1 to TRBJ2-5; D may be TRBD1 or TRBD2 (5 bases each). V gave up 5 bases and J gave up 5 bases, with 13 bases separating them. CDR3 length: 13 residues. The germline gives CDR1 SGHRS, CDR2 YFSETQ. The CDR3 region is CASSRGDGETQYF. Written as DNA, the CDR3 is TGCGCCAGCAGTCGAGGGGATGGGGAGACCCAGTACTTC.

The CDR3 coding sequence is TGTGCCAGCATCCCGACTAATGGGGAGACCCAGTACTTC. Residues: CASIPTNGETQYF. The chain employs TRBV2 and TRBJ2-5, with D possibly matching TRBD2 (5 bases). Per the germline V gene, CDR1 is SNHLY and CDR2 is FYNNEI. The length of the CDR3 is 13 residues. The V end lost 7 bases, the J end lost 5 bases, and 14 bases lay between the germline ends.

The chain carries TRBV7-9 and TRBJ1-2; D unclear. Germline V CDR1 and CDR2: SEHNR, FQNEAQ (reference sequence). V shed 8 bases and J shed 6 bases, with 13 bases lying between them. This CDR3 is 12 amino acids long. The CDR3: CASGVAQDGYTF. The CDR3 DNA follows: TGTGCCAGCGGGGTGGCCCAGGATGGCTACACCTTC. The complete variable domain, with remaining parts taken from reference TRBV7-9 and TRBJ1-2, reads DTGVSQNPRHKITKRGQNVTFRCDPISEHNRLYWYRQTLGQGPEFLTYFQNEAQLEKSRLLSDRFSAERPKGSFSTLEIQRTEQGDSAMYLCASGVAQDGYTFGSGTRLTVV.

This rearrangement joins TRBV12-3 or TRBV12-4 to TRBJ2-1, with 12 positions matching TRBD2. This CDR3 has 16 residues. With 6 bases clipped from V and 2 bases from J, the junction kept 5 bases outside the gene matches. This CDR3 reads CASSRRLAGAYNEQFF. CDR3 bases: TGTGCCAGCAGCCGGAGACTAGCGGGGGCCTACAATGAGCAGTTCTTC.

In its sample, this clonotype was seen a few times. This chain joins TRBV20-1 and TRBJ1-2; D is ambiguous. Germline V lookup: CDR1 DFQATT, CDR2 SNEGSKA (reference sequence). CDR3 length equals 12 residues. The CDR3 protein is CSHRNEGYGYTF. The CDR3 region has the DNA TGCAGCCACCGTAATGAAGGCTATGGCTACACCTTC.

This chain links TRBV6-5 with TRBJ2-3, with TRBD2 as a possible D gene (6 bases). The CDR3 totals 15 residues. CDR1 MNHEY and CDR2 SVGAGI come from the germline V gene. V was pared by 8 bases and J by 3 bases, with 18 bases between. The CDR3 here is CASGPGFGGTDTQYF. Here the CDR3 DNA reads TGTGCCAGCGGGCCTGGGTTTGGGGGGACAGATACGCAGTATTTT.

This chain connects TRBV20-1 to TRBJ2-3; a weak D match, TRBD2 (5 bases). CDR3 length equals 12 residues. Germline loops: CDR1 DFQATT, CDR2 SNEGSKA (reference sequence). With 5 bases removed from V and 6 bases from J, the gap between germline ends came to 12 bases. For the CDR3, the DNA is TGCAGTGCTGTCCCTATAGCGGATACGCAGTATTTT. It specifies CSAVPIADTQYF.

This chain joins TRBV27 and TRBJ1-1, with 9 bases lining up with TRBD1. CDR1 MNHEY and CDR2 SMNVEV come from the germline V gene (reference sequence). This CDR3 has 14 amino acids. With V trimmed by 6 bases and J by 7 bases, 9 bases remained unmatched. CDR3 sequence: CASRPGTGRGEAFF. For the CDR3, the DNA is TGTGCCAGCAGGCCCGGGACAGGGAGGGGTGAAGCTTTCTTT.

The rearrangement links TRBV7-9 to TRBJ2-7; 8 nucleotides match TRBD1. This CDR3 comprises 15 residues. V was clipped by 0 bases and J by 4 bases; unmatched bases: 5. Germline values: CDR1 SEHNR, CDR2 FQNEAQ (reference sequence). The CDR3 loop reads CASSLAVRGPYEQYF. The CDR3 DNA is TGTGCCAGCAGCTTAGCAGTCAGGGGGCCGTACGAGCAGTACTTC.

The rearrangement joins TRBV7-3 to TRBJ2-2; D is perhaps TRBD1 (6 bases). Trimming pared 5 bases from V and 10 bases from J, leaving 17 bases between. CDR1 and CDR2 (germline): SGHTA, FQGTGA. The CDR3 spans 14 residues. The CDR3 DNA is TGTGCCAGCAGCCGACACGGACAGCCTCAGGAGCTGTTTTTT. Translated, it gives CASSRHGQPQELFF.

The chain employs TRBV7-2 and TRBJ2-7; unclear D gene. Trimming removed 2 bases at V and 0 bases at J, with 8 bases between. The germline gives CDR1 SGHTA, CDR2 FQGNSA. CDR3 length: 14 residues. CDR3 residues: CASSLTQSSYEQYF. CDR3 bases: TGTGCCAGCAGCTTAACCCAAAGCTCCTACGAGCAGTACTTC.

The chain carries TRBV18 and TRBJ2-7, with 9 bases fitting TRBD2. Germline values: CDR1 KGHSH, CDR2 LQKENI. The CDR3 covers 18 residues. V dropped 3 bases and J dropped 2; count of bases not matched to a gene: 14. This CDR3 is CASSPKGETSGLTYEQYF. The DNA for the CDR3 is TGTGCCAGCTCACCGAAGGGGGAGACTAGCGGTCTCACCTACGAGCAGTACTTC.

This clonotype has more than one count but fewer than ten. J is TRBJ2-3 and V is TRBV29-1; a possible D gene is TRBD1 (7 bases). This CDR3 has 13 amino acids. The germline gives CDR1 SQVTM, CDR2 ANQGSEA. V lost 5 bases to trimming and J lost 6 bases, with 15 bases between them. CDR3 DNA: TGCAGCGTTAAGGAGGGGGCAGGGGATACGCAGTATTTT. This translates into CSVKEGAGDTQYF.

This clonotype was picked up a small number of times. In DNA, the CDR3 is TGTGCCAGCAGCCGGACTAGGGACACCGGGGAGCTGTTTTTT. Translating it yields CASSRTRDTGELFF. This chain uses TRBV6-4 with TRBJ2-2; 7 bases are a match to TRBD2. CDR3 length: 14 amino acids. CDR1 is MRHNA and CDR2 is SNTAGT in the germline V gene. The V and J ends lost 6 bases and 3 bases, in that order; junction bases with no gene match: 4.

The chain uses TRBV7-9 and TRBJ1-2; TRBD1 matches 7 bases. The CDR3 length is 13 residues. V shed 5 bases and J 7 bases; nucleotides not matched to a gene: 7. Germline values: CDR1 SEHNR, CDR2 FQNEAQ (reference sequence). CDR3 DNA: TGTGCCAGCAGCCCCAGGGGGACTAGTGGCTACACCTTC. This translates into CASSPRGTSGYTF.

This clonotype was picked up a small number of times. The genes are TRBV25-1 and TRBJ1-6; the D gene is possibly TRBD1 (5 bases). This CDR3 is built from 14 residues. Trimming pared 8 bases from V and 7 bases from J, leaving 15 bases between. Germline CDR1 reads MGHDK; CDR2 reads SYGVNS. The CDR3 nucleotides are TGTGCCAGCGACTCGGGACGGCCAAATTCACCCCTCCACTTT. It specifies CASDSGRPNSPLHF.

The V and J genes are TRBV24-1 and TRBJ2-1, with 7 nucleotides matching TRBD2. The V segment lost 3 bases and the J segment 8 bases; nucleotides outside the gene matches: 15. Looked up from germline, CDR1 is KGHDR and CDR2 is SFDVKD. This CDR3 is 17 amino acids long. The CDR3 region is CATSDALGAGSKDEQFF. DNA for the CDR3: TGTGCCACCAGTGATGCTCTTGGAGCGGGGTCTAAGGATGAGCAGTTCTTC.

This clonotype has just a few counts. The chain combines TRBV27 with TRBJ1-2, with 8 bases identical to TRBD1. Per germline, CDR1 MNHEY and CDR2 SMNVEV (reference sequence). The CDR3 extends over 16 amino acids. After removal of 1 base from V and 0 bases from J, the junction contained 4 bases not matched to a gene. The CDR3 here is CASSLLGQGANYGYTF. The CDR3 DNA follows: TGTGCCAGCAGTTTATTAGGACAGGGAGCTAACTATGGCTACACCTTC.

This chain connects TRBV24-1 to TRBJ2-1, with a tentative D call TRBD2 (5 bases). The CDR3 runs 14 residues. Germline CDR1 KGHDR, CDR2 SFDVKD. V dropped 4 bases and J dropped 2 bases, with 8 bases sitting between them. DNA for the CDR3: TGTGCCACCAGTGAAGCGGCAACCTACAATGAGCAGTTCTTC. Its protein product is CATSEAATYNEQFF.

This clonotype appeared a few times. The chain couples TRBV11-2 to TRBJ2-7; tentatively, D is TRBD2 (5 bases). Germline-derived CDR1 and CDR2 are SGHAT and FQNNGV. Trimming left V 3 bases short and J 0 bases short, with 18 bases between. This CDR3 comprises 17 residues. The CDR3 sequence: CASSFPMGVQSSYEQYF. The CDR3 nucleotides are TGTGCCAGCAGCTTCCCGATGGGAGTCCAAAGCTCCTACGAGCAGTACTTC.

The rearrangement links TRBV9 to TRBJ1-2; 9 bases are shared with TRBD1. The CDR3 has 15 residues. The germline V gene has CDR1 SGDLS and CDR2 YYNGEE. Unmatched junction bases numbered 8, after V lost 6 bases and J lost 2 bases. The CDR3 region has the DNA TGTGCCAGCACCGAGGCGGACAGGGGAAACTATGGCTACACCTTC. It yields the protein CASTEADRGNYGYTF. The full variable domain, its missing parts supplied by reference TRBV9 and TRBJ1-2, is DSGVTQTPKHLITATGQRVTLRCSPRSGDLSVYWYQQSLDQGLQFLIQYYNGEERAKGNILERFSAQQFPDLHSELNLSSLELGDSALYFCASTEADRGNYGYTFGSGTRLTVV.